These 13 T cell receptor beta chains were sequenced from one sample in a study of T-cell reconstitution after alpha-beta-depleted transplantation in children. TCRbeta library construction was performed incorporating unique molecular identifiers. TCRdb reprocessed the PCR reads via MiXCR and lists one record per CDR3 protein. The data hold 500,000 to 750,000 distinct CDR3 sequences, with over 10% observed a single time. The sequencing used PBMCs, mostly from graft donor cells, collected 360 days after TCRalphabeta/CD19-depleted stem cell transplant. The receptors shown here come from a male patient younger than 18 who had a stem cell transplant for acute myeloid leukemia, so the T cells may come from the graft donor.

V and J are TRBV9 and TRBJ2-5; D unresolved. CDR1 SGDLS and CDR2 YYNGEE come from the germline V gene. The CDR3 runs 15 residues. Trimming removed 6 bases from V and 1 base from J, with 16 bases in between. CDR3 sequence reads: CASTYGGRSQETQYF. The CDR3, as DNA: TGTGCCAGCACATACGGCGGACGGTCCCAAGAGACCCAGTACTTC.

This chain links TRBV29-1 with TRBJ1-3, with D unclear. Germline assignment: CDR1 SQVTM and CDR2 ANQGSEA. The CDR3 has 11 amino acids. V lost 3 bases and J lost 4, with 4 bases in between. CDR3 protein: CSVEGGNTIYF. DNA of the CDR3: TGCAGCGTTGAGGGGGGAAACACCATATATTTT.

This clonotype was detected only a few times. V gene TRBV20-1 combines with J gene TRBJ1-1, with a possible D match to TRBD1 (5 bases). CDR3 length: 15 residues. V dropped 4 bases and J dropped 4 bases, with 19 bases sitting between them. CDR1 is DFQATT and CDR2 is SNEGSKA in the germline V gene (reference sequence). In DNA form, the CDR3 reads TGCAGTGCTACTGCTGCCCCCAGGAGGGGCACTGAAGCTTTCTTT. It codes for CSATAAPRRGTEAFF.

The table lists this clonotype with a few counts. The CDR3 DNA reads TGTGCCAGCAGCTTAAACGTTGGGACTAGCGGGAGGGCCTCCTACAATGAGCAGTTCTTC. Translated: CASSLNVGTSGRASYNEQFF. This chain uses TRBV7-3 with TRBJ2-1; 16 bases are shared with TRBD2. With V trimmed by 1 base and J by 0 bases, 6 bases remained unmatched. The germline V gene has CDR1 SGHTA and CDR2 FQGTGA. This CDR3 has 20 amino acids.

This sequence joins TRBV24-1 and TRBJ1-4; 10 nucleotides align to TRBD1. Germline-derived CDR1 and CDR2 are KGHDR and SFDVKD. After removal of 4 bases from V and 7 bases from J, the junction contained 5 bases not matched to a gene. This CDR3 has 15 residues. The CDR3 DNA follows: TGTGCCACCAGTGAATCCGGGACAGGGGTTGAAAAACTGTTTTTT. It codes for CATSESGTGVEKLFF.

The chain links TRBV28 to TRBJ2-7, with D tentatively TRBD2 (6 bases). Germline V CDR1 and CDR2: MDHEN, SYDVKM. There are 11 residues in the CDR3. Trimming left V 5 bases short and J 9 bases short, with 11 bases between. In DNA, the CDR3 is TGTGCCAGCAGTCTGGGGGGAAGGCAGTACTTC. This gives the protein CASSLGGRQYF.

J is TRBJ2-1 and V is TRBV5-1; the D is unclear. Trimming stripped 4 bases from V and 0 bases from J, with 17 bases between. CDR1 is SGHRS, CDR2 YFSETQ, per germline. This CDR3 comprises 17 residues. CDR3 protein: CASSPSWNLSSYNEQFF. The CDR3 bases are TGCGCCAGCAGCCCCTCTTGGAACCTGAGCTCCTACAATGAGCAGTTCTTC.

This clonotype was recorded at least ten times. The chain couples TRBV5-6 to TRBJ2-2, with D perhaps TRBD2 (6 bases). From germline, CDR1 is SGHDT and CDR2 YYEEEE. V was clipped by 1 base and J by 3 bases, with 13 bases between them. This CDR3 comprises 16 residues. CDR3 DNA sequence: TGTGCCAGCAGCTTGAACCGGGAGAGAGACACCGGGGAGCTGTTTTTT. This encodes CASSLNRERDTGELFF.

In DNA, the CDR3 is TGTGCCAGCAGCCAAAGTGGGTCTAGCGTAATCTCTGAGCAGTTCTTC. This codes for CASSQSGSSVISEQFF. The chain employs TRBV3-1 and TRBJ2-1, with a weak D call TRBD2 (6 bases). The V gene's germline CDR1 is LGHDT and CDR2 YNNKEL (reference sequence). V lost 2 bases, J lost 9 bases, and 20 bases lay in between. CDR3 size: 16 residues.

This clonotype came up a few times. The rearrangement links TRBV12-3 or TRBV12-4 to TRBJ1-1, with TRBD1 matching 11 bases. The CDR3 loop spans 16 amino acids. The V and J ends lost 3 bases and 6 bases, in that order; junction bases with no gene match: 9. CDR3 DNA sequence: TGTGCCAGCAGTTTTGGGGGACAGGGGGTGGGATCTGAAGCTTTCTTT. Translated, it gives CASSFGGQGVGSEAFF.

The sample holds many counts of this clonotype. The V and J genes are TRBV28 and TRBJ2-7; the D is unclear. Germline values: CDR1 MDHEN, CDR2 SYDVKM. V gave up 7 bases and J gave up 4 bases, with 11 bases separating them. CDR3 length: 12 residues. The CDR3 sequence is CASTSYQYEQYF. The CDR3 nucleotides are TGTGCCAGCACCTCTTACCAATACGAGCAGTACTTC. The full variable domain, completed using reference TRBV28 and TRBJ2-7, is DVKVTQSSRYLVKRTGEKVFLECVQDMDHENMFWYRQDPGLGLRLIYFSYDVKMKEKGDIPEGYSVSREKKERFSLILESASTNQTSMYLCASTSYQYEQYFGPGTRLTVT.

This clonotype came up many times. The chain links TRBV29-1 to TRBJ2-1, with D unresolved. The V end was cut by 3 bases, the J end by 0 bases, with 9 bases between. The CDR3 runs to 14 residues. Per the germline V gene, CDR1 is SQVTM and CDR2 is ANQGSEA. CDR3 sequence (DNA): TGCAGCGTTGAGGGCGGTTCCTCCTACAATGAGCAGTTCTTC. As protein: CSVEGGSSYNEQFF.

The chain joins TRBV28 to TRBJ2-3, with 8 bases identical to TRBD2. V was clipped by 0 bases and J by 3 bases; unmatched bases: 5. The CDR3 loop spans 16 amino acids. Germline CDR1 is MDHEN and CDR2 is SYDVKM. The CDR3 bases are TGTGCCAGCAGTTTATGGGAAGCGGGAGTAACAGATACGCAGTATTTT. Translated, it gives CASSLWEAGVTDTQYF.